The rows below give T cell receptor beta chains drawn from one sample of a study of post-analysis software for immune sequencing data. TCRdb reprocessed the PCR reads via MiXCR and lists one record per CDR3 protein. Of roughly 730,000 distinct CDR3 sequences in the sample, 25% to 30% were seen once. Sequenced input: blood. Source of these receptors: a girl aged 5 to 17 with multiple sclerosis. The CDR3 runs from the conserved cysteine through the conserved F or W. The D gene is left open where the match is weak. Where a row states a size, it is once, few, many or the class of an expanded clone; other rows omit it.

CDR3: CASSQDGISYNEQFF
DNA: TGCGCCAGCAGCCAAGACGGAATCTCCTACAATGAGCAGTTCTTC
V: TRBV4-3
J: TRBJ2-1
size: .
D: .

CDR3: CASKEIDNTGTDTQYF
DNA: TGTGCCAGCAAGGAGATAGACAATACCGGAACAGATACGCAGTATTTT
V: TRBV28
J: TRBJ2-3
size: .
D: .

CDR3: CASSARTGGGNSPLHF
DNA: TGTGCCAGCAGCGCCCGGACAGGGGGCGGTAATTCACCCCTCCACTTT
V: TRBV7-2
J: TRBJ1-6
size: .
D: TRBD1

CDR3: CASKEGVNTEAFF
DNA: TGTGCCAGCAAGGAGGGGGTGAACACTGAAGCTTTCTTT
V: TRBV28
J: TRBJ1-1
size: .
D: .

CDR3: CASSQDLTGRETQYF
DNA: TGTGCCAGCAGCCAAGATCTCACAGGGAGGGAGACCCAGTACTTC
V: TRBV3-1
J: TRBJ2-5
size: .
D: .

CDR3: CSALHKGWYNEQFF
DNA: TGCAGCGCGCTTCACAAGGGTTGGTACAATGAGCAGTTCTTC
V: TRBV29-1
J: TRBJ2-1
size: few
D: .

CDR3: CASSYWTGGREAEAFF
DNA: TGTGCCAGCAGTTACTGGACAGGGGGCCGGGAGGCTGAAGCTTTCTTT
V: TRBV6-5
J: TRBJ1-1
size: .
D: TRBD1

CDR3: CASAGGGKESTDTQYF
DNA: TGTGCCAGTGCGGGCGGGGGGAAAGAGAGCACAGATACGCAGTATTTT
V: TRBV12-3/TRBV12-4
J: TRBJ2-3
size: .
D: TRBD2

CDR3: CASSPAGRPDQPQHF
DNA: TGCGCCAGCAGCCCCGCCGGGAGGCCCGATCAGCCCCAGCATTTT
V: TRBV5-1
J: TRBJ1-5
size: .
D: .

CDR3: CATSRGQSGANVLTF
DNA: TGTGCCACCAGCAGAGGGCAGTCTGGGGCCAACGTCCTGACTTTC
V: TRBV15
J: TRBJ2-6
size: .
D: .

CDR3: CASSLSLAGGTGELFF
DNA: TGTGCCAGCAGCTTATCCCTAGCGGGAGGCACCGGGGAGCTGTTTTTT
V: TRBV7-2
J: TRBJ2-2
size: few
D: TRBD2

CDR3: CASSLLADTYNEQFF
DNA: TGCGCCAGCAGCCTACTAGCGGATACCTACAATGAGCAGTTCTTC
V: TRBV4-3
J: TRBJ2-1
size: few
D: TRBD2

CDR3: CASSAIRLAGEGETQYF
DNA: TGTGCCAGCAGTGCAATCCGACTAGCGGGAGAAGGGGAGACCCAGTACTTC
V: TRBV27
J: TRBJ2-5
size: .
D: TRBD2

CDR3: CSARAGRDTQYF
DNA: TGCAGTGCTAGGGCGGGAAGGGATACGCAGTATTTT
V: TRBV20-1
J: TRBJ2-3
size: once
D: .

CDR3: CSVDIGTDYEQYF
DNA: TGCAGCGTTGATATAGGGACAGACTACGAGCAGTACTTC
V: TRBV29-1
J: TRBJ2-7
size: many
D: TRBD1

CDR3: CASSLAGTGPGGSTDTQYF
DNA: TGTGCCAGCAGCTTAGCTGGGACGGGGCCGGGGGGAAGCACAGATACGCAGTATTTT
V: TRBV7-2
J: TRBJ2-3
size: few
D: TRBD2

CDR3: CAISGTGDNYNEQFF
DNA: TGTGCCATCAGCGGGACAGGAGATAACTACAATGAGCAGTTCTTC
V: TRBV10-3
J: TRBJ2-1
size: few
D: TRBD1

CDR3: CASSESIGTSNQPQHF
DNA: TGTGCCAGCAGTGAAAGTATAGGCACTAGTAATCAGCCCCAGCATTTT
V: TRBV6-1
J: TRBJ1-5
size: .
D: .

CDR3: CASSRGTRRSSEQFF
DNA: TGTGCCAGCAGCCGAGGGACTAGGCGGAGTTCCGAGCAGTTCTTC
V: TRBV11-2
J: TRBJ2-1
size: .
D: TRBD2

CDR3: CASSSLGRGRYEQYF
DNA: TGTGCCAGCAGCTCCCTAGGCAGGGGAAGGTACGAGCAGTACTTC
V: TRBV7-2
J: TRBJ2-7
size: .
D: .

CDR3: CASSFSGTGPPNYGYTF
DNA: TGTGCCAGCAGCTTCTCCGGGACAGGGCCTCCTAACTATGGCTACACCTTC
V: TRBV5-5
J: TRBJ1-2
size: many
D: TRBD1

CDR3: CSARPGGLGQPQHF
DNA: TGCAGTGCTAGACCAGGGGGCTTGGGTCAGCCCCAGCATTTT
V: TRBV20-1
J: TRBJ1-5
size: many
D: TRBD1

CDR3: CASREQGNSYEQYF
DNA: TGCGCCAGCAGGGAACAGGGGAACTCCTACGAGCAGTACTTC
V: TRBV5-1
J: TRBJ2-7
size: .
D: TRBD1

CDR3: CASSQEEGTGSNEQFF
DNA: TGCGCCAGCAGCCAAGAGGAGGGGACAGGGTCCAATGAGCAGTTCTTC
V: TRBV4-3
J: TRBJ2-1
size: .
D: TRBD1

CDR3: CASNGYEQYF
DNA: TGTGCCAGCAACGGGTACGAGCAGTACTTC
V: TRBV2
J: TRBJ2-7
size: .
D: .

CDR3: CASSRFVGCPYEQYF
DNA: TGTGCCAGCAGCAGGTTTGTCGGGTGCCCCTACGAGCAGTACTTC
V: TRBV7-2
J: TRBJ2-7
size: .
D: .

CDR3: CASRHPEGQGYNEQFF
DNA: TGTGCCAGCAGACACCCCGAAGGACAGGGATACAATGAGCAGTTCTTC
V: TRBV7-9
J: TRBJ2-1
size: few
D: TRBD1

CDR3: CAIMTDNYEQYF
DNA: TGTGCCATCATGACCGATAACTACGAGCAGTACTTC
V: TRBV10-3
J: TRBJ2-7
size: .
D: .

CDR3: CASSFFQGNEQFF
DNA: TGCGCCAGCAGCTTTTTCCAGGGGAATGAGCAGTTCTTC
V: TRBV5-1
J: TRBJ2-1
size: .
D: .

CDR3: CASSQARTPNERLFF
DNA: TGTGCCAGCAGCCAAGCCCGCACCCCCAATGAAAGGCTGTTTTTT
V: TRBV3-1
J: TRBJ1-4
size: few
D: .

CDR3: CASNPSPGDYGYTF
DNA: TGTGCCAGCAACCCATCCCCAGGGGACTATGGCTACACCTTC
V: TRBV11-2
J: TRBJ1-2
size: few
D: .

CDR3: CASIGGLAGYEQYF
DNA: TGTGCCAGCATTGGAGGACTAGCGGGCTACGAGCAGTACTTC
V: TRBV2
J: TRBJ2-7
size: few
D: TRBD2

CDR3: CASLGRRAPETQYF
DNA: TGTGCCAGTCTTGGGCGGAGGGCCCCGGAGACCCAGTACTTC
V: TRBV7-8
J: TRBJ2-5
size: .
D: .

CDR3: CASGPDRGQRLFF
DNA: TGTGCCAGCGGACCGGACAGGGGGCAAAGACTGTTTTTT
V: TRBV6-5
J: TRBJ1-4
size: .
D: TRBD1

CDR3: CASSRGFSTDTQYF
DNA: TGCGCCAGCAGCCGGGGCTTTAGCACAGATACGCAGTATTTT
V: TRBV4-1
J: TRBJ2-3
size: .
D: .

CDR3: CASSEIRDRGLETQYF
DNA: TGTGCCAGCAGCGAAATCCGGGACAGGGGACTAGAGACCCAGTACTTC
V: TRBV7-9
J: TRBJ2-5
size: few
D: TRBD1

CDR3: CSAPIGGGGYTGELFF
DNA: TGCAGTGCCCCCATCGGCGGGGGAGGGTACACCGGGGAGCTGTTTTTT
V: TRBV20-1
J: TRBJ2-2
size: .
D: TRBD2

CDR3: CASSGVGAKNIQYF
DNA: TGTGCCAGCAGTGGGGTAGGGGCCAAAAACATTCAGTACTTC
V: TRBV28
J: TRBJ2-4
size: .
D: .

CDR3: CASENQKNEQFF
DNA: TGTGCCTCAGAAAACCAGAAAAATGAGCAGTTCTTC
V: TRBV6-6
J: TRBJ2-1
size: .
D: .

CDR3: CASSQTVAGGYEQYF
DNA: TGCGCCAGCAGCCAGACCGTAGCGGGAGGCTACGAGCAGTACTTC
V: TRBV4-3
J: TRBJ2-7
size: .
D: TRBD2

CDR3: CASSPFLPAGGSEQFF
DNA: TGTGCCAGCAGCCCCTTTTTGCCAGCGGGGGGTAGTGAGCAGTTCTTC
V: TRBV7-2
J: TRBJ2-1
size: once
D: TRBD2

CDR3: CSVPLHRTGVALLYNEQFF
DNA: TGCAGCGTTCCCTTACATAGGACAGGGGTGGCCCTGTTGTACAATGAGCAGTTCTTC
V: TRBV29-1
J: TRBJ2-1
size: .
D: TRBD1

CDR3: CTSSQDRGDYEQFF
DNA: TGCACCAGCAGCCAAGACAGGGGGGACTATGAGCAGTTCTTC
V: TRBV4-3
J: TRBJ2-1
size: .
D: TRBD1

CDR3: CASSPGQGKEQFF
DNA: TGCGCCAGCAGCCCGGGACAGGGGAAAGAGCAGTTCTTC
V: TRBV10-1
J: TRBJ2-1
size: .
D: TRBD1

CDR3: CSAGQSSETQYF
DNA: TGCAGCGCCGGACAGAGCTCGGAGACCCAGTACTTC
V: TRBV29-1
J: TRBJ2-5
size: many
D: .

CDR3: CASSSNRQGFAIQYF
DNA: TGTGCCAGCAGTTCCAACCGACAGGGTTTTGCCATTCAGTACTTC
V: TRBV27
J: TRBJ2-4
size: .
D: TRBD1

CDR3: CATMDRQGYNEQFF
DNA: TGTGCCACCATGGATAGGCAGGGATACAATGAGCAGTTCTTC
V: TRBV24-1
J: TRBJ2-1
size: .
D: .

CDR3: CASSMRSSGELFF
DNA: TGTGCCAGTAGTATGCGGAGTTCCGGGGAGCTGTTTTTT
V: TRBV19
J: TRBJ2-2
size: few
D: .

CDR3: CSAAGTSWYF
DNA: TGCAGTGCAGCCGGGACCAGTTGGTACTTC
V: TRBV20-1
J: TRBJ2-7
size: few
D: .

CDR3: CASSPRTVNQPQHF
DNA: TGTGCCAGCAGCCCGAGGACAGTTAATCAGCCCCAGCATTTT
V: TRBV7-2
J: TRBJ1-5
size: few
D: .

CDR3: CSVSLAGGYNEQFF
DNA: TGCAGCGTTTCACTAGCGGGCGGTTACAATGAGCAGTTCTTC
V: TRBV29-1
J: TRBJ2-1
size: .
D: TRBD2

CDR3: CASGGVGNQPQHF
DNA: TGTGCCTCAGGGGGAGTCGGCAATCAGCCCCAGCATTTT
V: TRBV10-3
J: TRBJ1-5
size: few
D: TRBD1

CDR3: CSVLDRDGRSYEQYF
DNA: TGCAGCGTCTTAGACAGGGACGGCCGCTCCTACGAGCAGTACTTC
V: TRBV29-1
J: TRBJ2-7
size: few
D: TRBD1

CDR3: CASSPAGALGTGELFF
DNA: TGCGCCAGCAGCCCAGCGGGTGCCTTGGGCACCGGGGAGCTGTTTTTT
V: TRBV4-3
J: TRBJ2-2
size: .
D: .